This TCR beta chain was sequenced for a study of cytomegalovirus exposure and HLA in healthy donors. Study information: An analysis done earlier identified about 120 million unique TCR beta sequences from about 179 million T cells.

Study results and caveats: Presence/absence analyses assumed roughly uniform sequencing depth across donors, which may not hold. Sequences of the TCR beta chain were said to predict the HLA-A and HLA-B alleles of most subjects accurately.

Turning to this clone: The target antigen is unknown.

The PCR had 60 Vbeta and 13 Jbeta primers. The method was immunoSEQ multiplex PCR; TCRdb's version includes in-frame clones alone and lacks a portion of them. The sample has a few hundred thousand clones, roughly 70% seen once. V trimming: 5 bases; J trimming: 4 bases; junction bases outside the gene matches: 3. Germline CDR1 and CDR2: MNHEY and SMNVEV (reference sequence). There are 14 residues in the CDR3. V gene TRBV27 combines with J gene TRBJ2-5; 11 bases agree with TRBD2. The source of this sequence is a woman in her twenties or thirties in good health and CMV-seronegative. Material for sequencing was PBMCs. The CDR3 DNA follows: TGTGCCAGCAGTCGCCTAGCGGGAGGAGAGACCCAGTACTTC. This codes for CASSRLAGGETQYF.